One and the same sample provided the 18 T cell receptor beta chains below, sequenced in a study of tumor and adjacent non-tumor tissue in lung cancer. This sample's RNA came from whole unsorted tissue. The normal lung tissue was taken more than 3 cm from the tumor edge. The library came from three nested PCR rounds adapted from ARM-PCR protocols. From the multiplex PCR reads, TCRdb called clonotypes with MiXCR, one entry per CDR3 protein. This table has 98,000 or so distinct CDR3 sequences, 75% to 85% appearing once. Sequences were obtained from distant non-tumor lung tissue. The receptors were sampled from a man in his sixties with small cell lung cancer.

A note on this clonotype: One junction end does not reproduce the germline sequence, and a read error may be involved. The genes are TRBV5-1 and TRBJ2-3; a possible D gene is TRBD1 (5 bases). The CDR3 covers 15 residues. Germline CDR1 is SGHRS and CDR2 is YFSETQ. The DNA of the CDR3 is TGCGCCAGCAGCCCGGTTGTACAGGTCACAGATACGCAATATTTT. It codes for CASSPVVQVTDTQYF.

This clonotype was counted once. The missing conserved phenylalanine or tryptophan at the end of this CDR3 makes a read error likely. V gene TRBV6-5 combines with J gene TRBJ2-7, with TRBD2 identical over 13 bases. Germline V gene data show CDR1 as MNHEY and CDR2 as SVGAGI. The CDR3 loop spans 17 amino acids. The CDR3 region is CASSRGTSGILSYKQYY. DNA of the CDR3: TGTGCCAGCAGCCGCGGGACTAGCGGGATTCTTTCCTACAAGCAGTACTAC.

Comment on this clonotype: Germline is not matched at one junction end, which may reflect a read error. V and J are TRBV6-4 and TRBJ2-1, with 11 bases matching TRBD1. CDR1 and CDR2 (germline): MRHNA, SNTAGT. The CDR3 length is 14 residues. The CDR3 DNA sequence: TGTGCCAGCAGTGAAGGGACAGGGGGTCATGAGCTGTTCTTC. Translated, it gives CASSEGTGGHELFF.

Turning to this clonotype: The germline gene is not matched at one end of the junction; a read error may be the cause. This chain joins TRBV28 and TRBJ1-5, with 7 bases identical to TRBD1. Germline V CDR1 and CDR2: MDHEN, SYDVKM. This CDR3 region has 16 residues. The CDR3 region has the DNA TGTGCCAGCAGATCCGGACAGGCATATAGCAATCAGCCCCAACATTTT. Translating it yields CASRSGQAYSNQPQHF.

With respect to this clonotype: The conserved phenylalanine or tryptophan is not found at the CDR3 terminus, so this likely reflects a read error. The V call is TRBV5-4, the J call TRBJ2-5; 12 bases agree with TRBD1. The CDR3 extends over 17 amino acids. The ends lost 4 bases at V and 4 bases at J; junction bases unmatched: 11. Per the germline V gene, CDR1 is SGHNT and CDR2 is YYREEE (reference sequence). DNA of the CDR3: TGTGCCAGCAGCCTGGCTTCGGGACAGGGGGCGGCAGAGACCCAGTACTTG. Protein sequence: CASSLASGQGAAETQYL.

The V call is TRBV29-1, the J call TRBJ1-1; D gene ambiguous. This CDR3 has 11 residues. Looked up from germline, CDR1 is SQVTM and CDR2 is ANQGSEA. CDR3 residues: CSGWQNTKVFF. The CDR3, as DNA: TGCAGTGGTTGGCAGAACACTAAAGTTTTCTTT.

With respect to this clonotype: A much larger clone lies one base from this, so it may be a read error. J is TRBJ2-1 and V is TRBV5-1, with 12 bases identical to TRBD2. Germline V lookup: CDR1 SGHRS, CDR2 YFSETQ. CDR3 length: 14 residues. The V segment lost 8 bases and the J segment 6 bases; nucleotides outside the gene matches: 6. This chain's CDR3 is CASRLAGEANEQFF. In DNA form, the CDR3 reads TGCGCCAGTAGACTAGCGGGAGAAGCCAATGAGCAGTTCTTC.

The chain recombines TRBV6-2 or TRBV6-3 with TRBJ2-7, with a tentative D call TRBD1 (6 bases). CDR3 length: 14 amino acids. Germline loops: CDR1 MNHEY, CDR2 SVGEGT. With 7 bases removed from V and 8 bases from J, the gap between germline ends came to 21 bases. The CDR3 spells CASKIGGAPVKQYF. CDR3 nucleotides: TGTGCCAGCAAGATAGGGGGAGCCCCTGTGAAGCAGTACTTC.

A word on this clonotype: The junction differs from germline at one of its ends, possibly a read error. The CDR3 DNA is TGTGCCAACAGTTACCGGGGGGAGGCTGGGCAGTTCTTC. Its protein is CANSYRGEAGQFF. V gene TRBV6-2 or TRBV6-3 combines with J gene TRBJ2-1; TRBD2 aligns across 7 bases. The CDR3 runs 13 residues. Germline values: CDR1 MNHEY, CDR2 SVGEGT.

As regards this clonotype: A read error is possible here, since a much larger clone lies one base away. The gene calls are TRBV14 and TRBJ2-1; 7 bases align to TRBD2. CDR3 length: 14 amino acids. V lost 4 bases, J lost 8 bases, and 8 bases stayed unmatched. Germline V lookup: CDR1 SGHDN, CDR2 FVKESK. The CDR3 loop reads CASSRRESGDEQFF. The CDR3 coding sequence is TGTGCCAGCAGCCGGCGGGAGTCCGGTGATGAGCAGTTCTTC. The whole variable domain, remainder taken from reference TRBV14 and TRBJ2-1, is EAGVTQFPSHSVIEKGQTVTLRCDPISGHDNLYWYRRVMGKEIKFLLHFVKESKQDESGMPNNRFLAERTGGTYSTLKVQPAELEDSGVYFCASSRRESGDEQFFGPGTRLTVL.

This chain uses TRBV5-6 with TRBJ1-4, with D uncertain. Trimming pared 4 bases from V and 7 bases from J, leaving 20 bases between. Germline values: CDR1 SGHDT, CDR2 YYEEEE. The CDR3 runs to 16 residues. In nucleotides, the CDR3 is TGTGCCAGCAGCCTGGAGTTTGACACTAAGGGTGAAAAACTGTTTTTT. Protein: CASSLEFDTKGEKLFF.

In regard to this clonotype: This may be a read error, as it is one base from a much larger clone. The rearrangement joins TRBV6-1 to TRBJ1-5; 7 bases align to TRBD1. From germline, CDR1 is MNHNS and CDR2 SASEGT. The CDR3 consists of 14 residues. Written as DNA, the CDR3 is TGTGCCGGCAGCTGGACAGGCTTAAGTCAGCCCCAGCATTTT. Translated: CAGSWTGLSQPQHF.

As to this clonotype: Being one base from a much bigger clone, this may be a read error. The CDR3 protein is CATNAGASGEQFF. CDR3 bases: TGTGCCACCAATGCGGGAGCGAGCGGTGAGCAGTTCTTC. The V gene is TRBV24-1, the J gene TRBJ2-1, with 7 bases matching TRBD2. This CDR3 has 13 amino acids. Germline CDR1 KGHDR, CDR2 SFDVKD. J gave up 9 bases and V 8 bases, and 9 bases lay outside the gene matches.

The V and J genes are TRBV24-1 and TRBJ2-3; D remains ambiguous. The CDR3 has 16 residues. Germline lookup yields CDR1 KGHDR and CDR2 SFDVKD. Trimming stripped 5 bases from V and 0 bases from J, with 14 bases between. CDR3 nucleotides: TGTGCCACCAGTGGTGGACGAACCGATAGCACAGATACGCAGTATTTT. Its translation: CATSGGRTDSTDTQYF.

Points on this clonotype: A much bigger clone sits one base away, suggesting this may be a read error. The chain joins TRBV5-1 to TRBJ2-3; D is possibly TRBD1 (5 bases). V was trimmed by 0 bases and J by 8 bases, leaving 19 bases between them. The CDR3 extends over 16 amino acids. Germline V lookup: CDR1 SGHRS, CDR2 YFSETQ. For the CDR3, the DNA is TGCGCCAGCAGCTTGGATGACGGGCAGTGGGGCGGTACGCAGTATTTT. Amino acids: CASSLDDGQWGGTQYF.

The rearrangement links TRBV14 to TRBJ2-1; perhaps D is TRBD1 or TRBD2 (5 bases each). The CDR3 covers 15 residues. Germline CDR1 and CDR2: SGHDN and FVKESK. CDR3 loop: CGCSQEGMSYNEQFF. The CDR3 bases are TGTGGCTGCAGCCAAGAGGGGATGTCCTACAATGAGCAGTTCTTC.

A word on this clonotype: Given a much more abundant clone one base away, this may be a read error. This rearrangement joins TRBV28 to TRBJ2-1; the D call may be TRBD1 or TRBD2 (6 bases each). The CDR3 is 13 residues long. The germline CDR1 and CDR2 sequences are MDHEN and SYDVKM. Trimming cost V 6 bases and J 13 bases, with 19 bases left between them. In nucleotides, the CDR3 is TGTGCCAGCAGAAACCCACAGGGAGGTGACCAGTTCTTC. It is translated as CASRNPQGGDQFF.

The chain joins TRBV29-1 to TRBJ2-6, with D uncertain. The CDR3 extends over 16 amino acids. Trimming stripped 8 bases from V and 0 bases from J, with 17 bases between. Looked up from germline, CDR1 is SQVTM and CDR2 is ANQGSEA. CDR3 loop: CSPQSRRNSGANVLTF. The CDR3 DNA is TGCAGCCCTCAAAGTCGACGCAACTCTGGGGCCAACGTCCTGACTTTC.